The 19 T cell receptor beta chains listed next were all sequenced from one sample in a study of blood T cell repertoires in COVID-19. The data were produced by immunoSEQ multiplex PCR, yet TCRdb's version contains in-frame clones alone and is incomplete. This table has approximately 190,000 clones, roughly four fifths appearing once. The sample taken for sequencing was peripheral blood. Receptor source: a woman between 40 and 50 years old with acute or convalescent COVID-19.

J is TRBJ2-3 and V is TRBV10-2; TRBD2 is a possible D gene (6 bases). CDR3 length equals 16 residues. CDR1 and CDR2 (germline): WSHSY, SAAADI. V was trimmed by 3 bases and J by 5 bases, leaving 18 bases between them. The CDR3, as DNA: TGCGCCAGCAGTGAACAGCCGGGGGTAGCAGGAGATACGCAGTATTTT. Protein sequence: CASSEQPGVAGDTQYF.

The CDR3 region is CASSLFLRVSKNIQYF. The DNA of the CDR3 is TGTGCCAGCAGCTTATTTCTCCGTGTTAGCAAAAACATTCAGTACTTC. The V gene is TRBV7-9, the J gene TRBJ2-4; D not resolved. This CDR3 has 16 residues. Germline V gene lookup returns CDR1 SEHNR and CDR2 FQNEAQ (reference sequence). V was trimmed by 2 bases and J by 3 bases, leaving 14 bases between them.

This clone was observed once. The V gene is TRBV5-1, the J gene TRBJ1-2; 7 positions agree with TRBD1. With 6 bases clipped from V and 7 bases from J, the junction kept 9 bases outside the gene matches. The CDR3 runs 13 residues. In germline, CDR1 is SGHRS, CDR2 YFSETQ. CDR3 region: CASTRDRASGYTF. Here the CDR3 DNA reads TGCGCCAGCACCCGTGACAGGGCGAGTGGCTACACCTTC.

The CDR3 coding sequence is TGTGCCAGCGGACATCAAGGTGGTGGGTGGAGCCGGGAGCTGTTTTTT. Amino acid sequence: CASGHQGGGWSRELFF. This chain joins TRBV14 and TRBJ2-2, with a possible D match to TRBD1 (5 bases). The CDR3 sequence is 16 residues long. The V and J ends lost 8 bases and 9 bases respectively, with 25 bases between them. CDR1 is SGHDN and CDR2 is FVKESK in the germline V gene.

The V gene is TRBV4-1, the J gene TRBJ1-6, with a possible D match to TRBD1 (6 bases). V was trimmed by 3 bases and J by 6 bases, leaving 12 bases between them. Germline assignment: CDR1 MGHRA and CDR2 YSYEKL. CDR3 length: 15 residues. The DNA of the CDR3 is TGCGCCAGCAGCCAGGCACGGGACATTAATTCACCCCTCCACTTT. It encodes CASSQARDINSPLHF.

The rearrangement uses TRBV24-1 and TRBJ2-2; D may be TRBD2 (5 bases). Germline CDR1 KGHDR, CDR2 SFDVKD. The CDR3 is 16 amino acids. The V end was cut by 0 bases, the J end by 5 bases, with 12 bases between. CDR3 DNA sequence: TGTGCCACCAGTGATTTGATCGGCCGAGGGACCGGGGAGCTGTTTTTT. Translated, it gives CATSDLIGRGTGELFF.

J is TRBJ1-5 and V is TRBV11-2; 10 bases map to TRBD1. The V gene end was trimmed by 0 bases and the J gene end by 5 bases; junction bases not matched to a gene: 1. From germline, CDR1 is SGHAT and CDR2 FQNNGV. The CDR3 is 15 residues long. The CDR3 protein is CASSLEGTGDQPQHF. The CDR3 DNA follows: TGTGCCAGCAGCTTAGAAGGGACAGGGGATCAGCCCCAGCATTTT. Supplemented by reference TRBV11-2 and TRBJ1-5, the full variable domain reads EAGVAQSPRYKIIEKRQSVAFWCNPISGHATLYWYQQILGQGPKLLIQFQNNGVVDDSQLPKDRFSAERLKGVDSTLKIQPAKLEDSAVYLCASSLEGTGDQPQHFGDGTRLSIL.

This sequence joins TRBV6-5 and TRBJ1-3; D not certain. Germline loops: CDR1 MNHEY, CDR2 SVGAGI. CDR3 length equals 14 residues. V lost 0 bases and J 2 bases, leaving 5 bases between the germline ends. The CDR3 DNA is TGTGCCAGCAGTTACTCGTCGGCTGGAAACACCATATATTTT. This encodes CASSYSSAGNTIYF.

The chain recombines TRBV6-4 with TRBJ1-6; 10 bases fit TRBD1. The CDR3 covers 16 residues. The germline CDR1 and CDR2 sequences are MRHNA and SNTAGT. J was trimmed by 9 bases and V by 6 bases; bases with no gene match: 11. The CDR3 DNA reads as TGTGCCAGCAGCCTCGGAGGACAGGGGGACGGTTCACCCCTCCACTTT. Translating gives CASSLGGQGDGSPLHF.

The chain couples TRBV6-4 to TRBJ2-2, with 10 bases identical to TRBD1. CDR1 MRHNA and CDR2 SNTAGT come from the germline V gene. CDR3 size: 13 residues. Unmatched junction bases numbered 1, after V lost 6 bases and J lost 6 bases. CDR3 bases: TGTGCCAGCAGCGGACAGGGGGCCGGGGAGCTGTTTTTT. It translates to CASSGQGAGELFF.

The chain carries TRBV6-5 and TRBJ2-1; a weak D match, TRBD2 (5 bases). The V gene's germline CDR1 is MNHEY and CDR2 SVGAGI. The CDR3 totals 12 residues. Trimming cost V 1 base and J 16 bases, with 14 bases left between them. The CDR3 nucleotides read TGTGCCAGCAGTTACTTCCGGGATCTATGCTTCTTC. Translation gives CASSYFRDLCFF.

The V gene is TRBV2, the J gene TRBJ2-1; 9 nucleotides align to TRBD1. Germline-derived CDR1 and CDR2 are SNHLY and FYNNEI. The V gene end was trimmed by 10 bases and the J gene end by 7 bases; junction bases not matched to a gene: 14. This CDR3 has 15 residues. The CDR3 is CATSAMGQGRNEQFF. CDR3 DNA sequence: TGTGCCACTTCAGCCATGGGACAGGGCCGGAATGAGCAGTTCTTC.

This chain connects TRBV28 to TRBJ2-1; the match to TRBD1 covers 11 bases. The CDR3 covers 15 residues. The V segment lost 7 bases and the J segment 4 bases; nucleotides outside the gene matches: 6. Germline lookup yields CDR1 MDHEN and CDR2 SYDVKM. The CDR3 sequence is CASTPGQGVYNEQFF. The CDR3 DNA follows: TGTGCCAGCACCCCGGGACAGGGGGTTTACAATGAGCAGTTCTTC.

This chain uses TRBV19 with TRBJ2-7, with D perhaps TRBD2 (6 bases). This CDR3 has 14 residues. V was clipped by 3 bases and J by 7 bases, with 16 bases between them. Germline V lookup: CDR1 LNHDA, CDR2 SQIVND (reference sequence). The CDR3 coding sequence is TGTGCCAGTAGTATTGGTTCTCGGGAGAGAGAGCAGTACTTC. Protein sequence: CASSIGSREREQYF. The entire variable domain, with the rest obtained from reference TRBV19 and TRBJ2-7, is as follows: DGGITQSPKYLFRKEGQNVTLSCEQNLNHDAMYWYRQDPGQGLRLIYYSQIVNDFQKGDIAEGYSVSREKKESFPLTVTSAQKNPTAFYLCASSIGSREREQYFGPGTRLTVT.

The chain combines TRBV6-5 with TRBJ2-7, with a tentative D call TRBD2 (7 bases). The CDR3 extends over 14 amino acids. Trimming took 9 bases from V and 4 from J, leaving 19 bases between them. In germline, CDR1 is MNHEY, CDR2 SVGAGI. For the CDR3, the DNA is TGTGCCAGTGGGGGGGCGGCGGGCTTTTACGAGCAGTACTTC. This gives the protein CASGGAAGFYEQYF.

In this sample, this clone turned up once. CDR3 nucleotides: TGTGCCAGCAGCGACGGACAGCTCCTTAATCAGCCCCAGCATTTT. Its protein product is CASSDGQLLNQPQHF. The chain joins TRBV7-9 to TRBJ1-5; D possibly corresponds to TRBD1 (6 bases). CDR1 is SEHNR and CDR2 is FQNEAQ in the germline V gene (reference sequence). V was clipped by 5 bases and J by 4 bases, with 15 bases between them. This CDR3 region has 15 residues.

This chain links TRBV5-1 with TRBJ2-7, with D possibly being TRBD1 (5 bases). Germline V gives CDR1 SGHRS, CDR2 YFSETQ. The CDR3 length is 14 residues. V was cut by 3 bases and J by 0 bases, with 10 bases left in between. The CDR3 DNA reads as TGCGCCAGCAGCTGGGGCCAGAGCTCCTACGAGCAGTACTTC. Amino acid sequence: CASSWGQSSYEQYF.

The V and J genes are TRBV9 and TRBJ2-7, with D unclear. The CDR3 consists of 14 residues. V dropped 2 bases and J dropped 0 bases, with 9 bases sitting between them. The germline CDR1 and CDR2 sequences are SGDLS and YYNGEE. The CDR3 DNA reads as TGTGCCAGCAGCGTGTCAGTCAGCTCCTACGAGCAGTACTTC. Encoded protein: CASSVSVSSYEQYF. Looking up the rest from reference TRBV9 and TRBJ2-7 gives the full variable domain: DSGVTQTPKHLITATGQRVTLRCSPRSGDLSVYWYQQSLDQGLQFLIQYYNGEERAKGNILERFSAQQFPDLHSELNLSSLELGDSALYFCASSVSVSSYEQYFGPGTRLTVT.

The J gene is TRBJ2-3, the V gene TRBV28; D not resolved. The CDR3 consists of 16 residues. V lost 6 bases, J lost 5 bases, and 21 bases lay in between. CDR1 and CDR2 from the germline V gene are MDHEN and SYDVKM. For the CDR3, the DNA is TGTGCCAGCAGCCCTCAGCTGCTCGAGGCAGTAGATACGCAGTATTTT. Its protein is CASSPQLLEAVDTQYF. Full variable domain (outside the CDR3, taken from reference TRBV28 and TRBJ2-3): DVKVTQSSRYLVKRTGEKVFLECVQDMDHENMFWYRQDPGLGLRLIYFSYDVKMKEKGDIPEGYSVSREKKERFSLILESASTNQTSMYLCASSPQLLEAVDTQYFGPGTRLTVL.